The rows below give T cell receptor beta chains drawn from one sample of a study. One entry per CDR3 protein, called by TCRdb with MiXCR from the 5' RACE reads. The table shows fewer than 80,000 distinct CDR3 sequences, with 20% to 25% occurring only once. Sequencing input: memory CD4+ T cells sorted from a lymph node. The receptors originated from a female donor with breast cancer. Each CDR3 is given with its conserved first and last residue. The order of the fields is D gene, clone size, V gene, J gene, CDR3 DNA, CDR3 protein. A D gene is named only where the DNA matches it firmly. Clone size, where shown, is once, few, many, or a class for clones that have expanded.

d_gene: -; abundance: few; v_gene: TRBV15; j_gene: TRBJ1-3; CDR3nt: TGTGCCACCAGCAGAGGCGGACACTCTGGAAACACCATATATTTT; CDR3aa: CATSRGGHSGNTIYF
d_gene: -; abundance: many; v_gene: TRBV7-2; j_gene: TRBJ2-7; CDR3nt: TGTGCCAGCAGCTTGAACAGCTACGAGCAGTACTTC; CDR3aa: CASSLNSYEQYF
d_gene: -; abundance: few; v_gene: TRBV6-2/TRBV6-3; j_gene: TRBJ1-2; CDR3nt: TGTGCCAGCAGTCTCCGGGACGGCAATGACTATGGCTACACCTTC; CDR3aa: CASSLRDGNDYGYTF
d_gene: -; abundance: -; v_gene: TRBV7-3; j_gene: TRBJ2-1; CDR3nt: TGTGCCAGCAGCTCACGTGGGGGTGAGCAGCTCTTC; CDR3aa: CASSSRGGEQLF
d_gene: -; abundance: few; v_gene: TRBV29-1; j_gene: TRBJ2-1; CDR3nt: TGCAGCGTTGAGGAGTGGTCCTCGGGGGATGAGCAGTTCTTC; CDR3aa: CSVEEWSSGDEQFF
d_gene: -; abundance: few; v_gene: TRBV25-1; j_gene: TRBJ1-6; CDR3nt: TGTGCCAGCAGTGATCCTTCACAAGGGCCTAATTCACCCCTCCACTTT; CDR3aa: CASSDPSQGPNSPLHF
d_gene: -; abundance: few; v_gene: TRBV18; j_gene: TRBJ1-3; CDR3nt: TGTGCCAGCTCACCGCGCCAAGGAAACACCATATATTTT; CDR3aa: CASSPRQGNTIYF
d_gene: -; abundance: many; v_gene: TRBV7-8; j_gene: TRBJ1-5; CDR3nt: TGTGCCAGCAGCTTCGGGACTGGCAATCAGCCCCAGCATTTT; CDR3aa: CASSFGTGNQPQHF
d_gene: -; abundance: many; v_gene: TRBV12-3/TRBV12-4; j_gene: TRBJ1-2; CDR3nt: TGTGCCAGCAGTTTACAGCTCGTTAACTATGGCTACACCTTC; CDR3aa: CASSLQLVNYGYTF
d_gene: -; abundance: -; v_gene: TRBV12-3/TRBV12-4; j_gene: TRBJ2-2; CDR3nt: TGTGCCAGCAGTTTACAGTCGCGGACCGGGGAGCTGTTTTTT; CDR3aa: CASSLQSRTGELFF
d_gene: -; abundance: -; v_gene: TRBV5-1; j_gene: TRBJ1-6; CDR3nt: TGCGCCAGCAGCTGGGAGCTGGATTCACCCCTCCACTTT; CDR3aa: CASSWELDSPLHF
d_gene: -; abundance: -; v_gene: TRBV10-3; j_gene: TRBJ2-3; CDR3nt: TGTACCATCAGTGAGATTTCAGGGGATTATAGCACAGATACGCAGTATTTT; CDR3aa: CTISEISGDYSTDTQYF
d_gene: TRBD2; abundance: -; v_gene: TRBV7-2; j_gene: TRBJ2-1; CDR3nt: TGTGCCAGCAGCTTCAGAACCGGGACTAGCAGGGGCAATGAGCAGTTCTTC; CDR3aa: CASSFRTGTSRGNEQFF
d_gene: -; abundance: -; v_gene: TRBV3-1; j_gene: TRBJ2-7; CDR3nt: TGTGCCAGCAGCCAAGCCTCCCCCCTGGAGCAGTACTTC; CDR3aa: CASSQASPLEQYF
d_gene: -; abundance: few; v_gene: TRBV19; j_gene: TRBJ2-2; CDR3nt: TGTGCCAGTAGCCCCCCCCAGTACACCGGGGAGCTGTTTTTT; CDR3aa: CASSPPQYTGELFF
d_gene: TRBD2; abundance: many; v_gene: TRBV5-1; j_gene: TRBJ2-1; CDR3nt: TGCGCCAGCAGCCCTAGCGGGAGGGCCATCAATGAGCAGTTCTTC; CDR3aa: CASSPSGRAINEQFF
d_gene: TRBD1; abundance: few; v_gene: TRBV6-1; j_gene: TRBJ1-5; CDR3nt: TGTGCCAGCAGGACAGGGTTCAGAGAGCCCCAGCATTTT; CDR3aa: CASRTGFREPQHF
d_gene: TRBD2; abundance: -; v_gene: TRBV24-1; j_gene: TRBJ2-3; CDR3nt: TGTGCCACCAGTGATTTTGTGGGAGGGAAAGATACGCAGTATTTT; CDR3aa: CATSDFVGGKDTQYF
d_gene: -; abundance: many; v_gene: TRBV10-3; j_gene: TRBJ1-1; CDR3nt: TGTGCCATCAGTGATGACCGGAACACTGAAGCTTTCTTT; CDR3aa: CAISDDRNTEAFF
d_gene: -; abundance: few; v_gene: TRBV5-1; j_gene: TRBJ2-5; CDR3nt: TGCGCCAGCAGCCTCCGTCAAGAGACCCAGTACTTC; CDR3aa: CASSLRQETQYF
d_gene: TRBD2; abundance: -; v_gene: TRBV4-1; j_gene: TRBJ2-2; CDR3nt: TGCGCCAGCAGCCGCCAACTAGCGGGGGGTAGCACCGGGGAGCTGTTTTTT; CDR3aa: CASSRQLAGGSTGELFF
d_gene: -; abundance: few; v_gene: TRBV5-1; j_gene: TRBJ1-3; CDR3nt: TGCGCCAGCAGCTTGGCGGGGGCTTCCTCTGGAAACACCATATATTTT; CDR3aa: CASSLAGASSGNTIYF
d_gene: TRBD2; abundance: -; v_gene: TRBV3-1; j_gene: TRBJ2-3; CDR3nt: TGTGCCAGCAGCCAAGAGATGGTAGCGGGGGAGACTGCCGTGTATTTT; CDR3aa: CASSQEMVAGETAVYF
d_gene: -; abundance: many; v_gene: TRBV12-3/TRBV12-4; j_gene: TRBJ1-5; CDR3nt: TGTGCCAGCAGCCCGGACAGCAATAGCAATCAGCCCCAGCATTTT; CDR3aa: CASSPDSNSNQPQHF
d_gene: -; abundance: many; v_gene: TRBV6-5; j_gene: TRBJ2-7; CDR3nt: TGTGCCAGCAGTTATAACGCAGCCACCTACGAGCAGTACTTC; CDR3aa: CASSYNAATYEQYF
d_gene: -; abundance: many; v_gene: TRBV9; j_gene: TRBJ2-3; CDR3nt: TGTGCCAGCAGCAGGGTCACAGATACGCAGTATTTT; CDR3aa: CASSRVTDTQYF
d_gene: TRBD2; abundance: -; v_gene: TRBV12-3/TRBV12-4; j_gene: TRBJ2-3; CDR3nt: TGTGCCAGCAGTTTATTGGCTAGCGGGTCGGGAGATACGCAGTGTTTT; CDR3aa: CASSLLASGSGDTQCF
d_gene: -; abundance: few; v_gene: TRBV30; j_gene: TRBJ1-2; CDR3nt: TGTGCCTGGAGTGTAATCAGCCAGGCCTTGGGCTACACCTTC; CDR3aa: CAWSVISQALGYTF
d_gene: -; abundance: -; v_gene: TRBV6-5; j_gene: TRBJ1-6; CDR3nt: TGTGCCAGCAGTTACGGCGGGAAGGGGAATTCACCCCTCCACTTT; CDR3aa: CASSYGGKGNSPLHF
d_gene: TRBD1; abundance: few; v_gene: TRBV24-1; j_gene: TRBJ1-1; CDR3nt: TGTGCCACCGGGCAGGGGGAGGCTGAAGCTTTCTTT; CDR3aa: CATGQGEAEAFF
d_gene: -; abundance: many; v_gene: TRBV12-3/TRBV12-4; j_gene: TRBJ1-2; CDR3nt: TGTGCCAGCAGTTTAGCTACCTATGGCTACACCTTC; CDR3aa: CASSLATYGYTF
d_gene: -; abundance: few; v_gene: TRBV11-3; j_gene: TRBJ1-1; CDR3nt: TGTGCCAGCAGCCTACAGGCGGGGGGATCGACTGAAGCTTTCTTT; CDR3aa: CASSLQAGGSTEAFF
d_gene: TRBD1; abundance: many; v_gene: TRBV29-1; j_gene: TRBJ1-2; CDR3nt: TGCAGCGTTGGACAGGGGCGAGGCTACACCTTC; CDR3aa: CSVGQGRGYTF